The 15 T cell receptor beta chains reported below all come from one sample, sequenced in a study of neoadjuvant anti-PD-1 for oral cavity cancer. TCRdb's copy holds only in-frame clones and misses some; the assay was immunoSEQ multiplex PCR. The sample shows around 15,000 clones, around 69% of them seen only once. Sequenced material: PBMCs, taken before nivolumab (anti-PD-1) treatment. Receptor source: a person between 40 and 79 years old with oral cavity squamous cell carcinoma.

V and J are TRBV6-4 and TRBJ1-2; weak D call: TRBD1 (5 bases). CDR1 and CDR2 (germline): MRHNA, SNTAGT. The CDR3 runs to 14 residues. V was clipped by 4 bases and J by 3 bases, with 12 bases between them. In DNA, the CDR3 is TGTGCCAGCAGTGGTTCCGGGACGTACTATGGCTACACCTTC. This translates into CASSGSGTYYGYTF.

The chain joins TRBV29-1 to TRBJ2-5; D is tentatively TRBD1 or TRBD2 (5 bases each). CDR1 is SQVTM and CDR2 is ANQGSEA in the germline V gene. The CDR3 sequence is 13 residues long. V was trimmed by 6 bases and J by 5 bases, leaving 16 bases between them. CDR3 sequence: CSVAEGNVETQYF. CDR3 DNA sequence: TGCAGCGTCGCCGAGGGGAACGTGGAGACCCAGTACTTC.

This clone was observed a handful of times. The chain joins TRBV10-3 to TRBJ1-2; 8 bases map to TRBD1. CDR1 ENHRY and CDR2 SYGVKD come from the germline V gene. This CDR3 comprises 13 residues. V was pared by 10 bases and J by 13 bases, with 17 bases of the junction left unmatched. The CDR3 region is CATSGQGDSISTF. For the CDR3, the DNA is TGTGCCACCTCCGGACAGGGAGACTCCATTAGCACCTTC.

This clone was picked up one time. The chain combines TRBV7-3 with TRBJ2-3, with no clear D. V lost 5 bases and J lost 3, with 6 bases in between. The CDR3 totals 12 residues. Germline CDR1 reads SGHTA; CDR2 reads FQGTGA. CDR3 sequence (DNA): TGTGCCAGCAGCGACGTAACAGATACGCAGTATTTT. Translated, it gives CASSDVTDTQYF.

The genes are TRBV6-5 and TRBJ2-1, with TRBD1 identical over 7 bases. Germline CDR1 reads MNHEY; CDR2 reads SVGAGI. The V segment lost 5 bases and the J segment 12 bases; nucleotides outside the gene matches: 7. The CDR3 loop spans 12 amino acids. Here the CDR3 reads CASSTDRERQFF. The CDR3 bases are TGTGCCAGCAGTACCGACAGGGAACGGCAGTTCTTC.

The CDR3 sequence: CASSPHTDTQYF. DNA of the CDR3: TGTGCCAGCAGTCCCCATACAGATACGCAGTATTTT. The chain joins TRBV6-6 to TRBJ2-3; D unresolved. CDR3 length: 12 amino acids. The V gene lost 5 bases and the J gene lost 3 bases, with 6 bases spanning the gap. Germline V gene data show CDR1 as MNHNY and CDR2 as SVGAGI (reference sequence).

CDR3 DNA sequence: TGTGCCACAAGGACAGCTAACTATGGCTACACCTTC. This gives the protein CATRTANYGYTF. The gene calls are TRBV19 and TRBJ1-2; D possibly corresponds to TRBD1 (6 bases). V was trimmed by 10 bases and J by 0 bases, leaving 9 bases between them. In germline, CDR1 is LNHDA, CDR2 SQIVND (reference sequence). The CDR3 is 12 residues long. Combining the CDR3 with reference TRBV19 and TRBJ1-2 gives the whole variable domain DGGITQSPKYLFRKEGQNVTLSCEQNLNHDAMYWYRQDPGQGLRLIYYSQIVNDFQKGDIAEGYSVSREKKESFPLTVTSAQKNPTAFYLCATRTANYGYTFGSGTRLTVV.

This chain joins TRBV19 and TRBJ2-3; the match to TRBD1 covers 7 bases. The CDR3 loop spans 14 amino acids. Germline CDR1 and CDR2: LNHDA and SQIVND (reference sequence). J gave up 0 bases and V 11 bases, and 8 bases lay outside the gene matches. The CDR3 DNA is TGTGCCTCCTCGACAGGGCCCAGCACAGATACGCAGTATTTT. Amino acid sequence: CASSTGPSTDTQYF.

This clone was picked up a small number of times. The chain combines TRBV11-2 with TRBJ1-5, with D uncertain. V lost 1 base to trimming and J lost 3 bases, with 4 bases between them. CDR3 length: 13 amino acids. Germline V gene data show CDR1 as SGHAT and CDR2 as FQNNGV. CDR3 nucleotide sequence: TGTGCCAGCAGCTTAGGTGACAATCAGCCCCAGCATTTT. Protein: CASSLGDNQPQHF. Supplemented by reference TRBV11-2 and TRBJ1-5, the full variable domain reads EAGVAQSPRYKIIEKRQSVAFWCNPISGHATLYWYQQILGQGPKLLIQFQNNGVVDDSQLPKDRFSAERLKGVDSTLKIQPAKLEDSAVYLCASSLGDNQPQHFGDGTRLSIL.

The chain links TRBV7-6 to TRBJ2-1, with D perhaps matching TRBD1 or TRBD2 (5 bases each). The V end was cut by 6 bases, the J end by 0 bases, with 18 bases between. The CDR3 contains 17 residues. From germline, CDR1 is SGHVS and CDR2 FNYEAQ. In DNA form, the CDR3 reads TGTGCCAGCAGTACCGGGGCTAGCAGTAGCTCCTACAATGAGCAGTTCTTC. Translated, it gives CASSTGASSSSYNEQFF.

The chain couples TRBV10-2 to TRBJ2-2; D call uncertain. Germline V CDR1 and CDR2: WSHSY, SAAADI. Trimming removed 8 bases from V and 7 bases from J, with 8 bases in between. CDR3 length: 11 amino acids. CDR3: CASLEVGELFF. DNA for the CDR3: TGCGCCAGCCTTGAGGTCGGGGAGCTGTTTTTT.

This chain joins TRBV2 and TRBJ2-6; unclear D gene. Between the trimmed V and J ends, which lost 7 bases and 0 bases, there was a span of 13 bases. The V gene's germline CDR1 is SNHLY and CDR2 FYNNEI. This CDR3 is 16 amino acids long. The CDR3 reads CASTQSWDSGANVLTF. The CDR3 nucleotides are TGTGCCAGCACCCAGTCCTGGGACTCTGGGGCCAACGTCCTGACTTTC.

The V gene is TRBV29-1, the J gene TRBJ2-7; D call uncertain. The CDR3 totals 12 residues. Trimming took off 1 base at V and 7 bases at J, with 11 bases between the two ends. Germline CDR1 and CDR2: SQVTM and ANQGSEA. This CDR3 reads CSVEGETSEQYF. The CDR3 nucleotides read TGCAGCGTTGAAGGCGAGACGAGTGAGCAGTACTTC.

The CDR3 DNA reads TGTGCCAGCAGCTTCGACGCAACGAGCTCCTACAATGAGCAGTTCTTC. This codes for CASSFDATSSYNEQFF. V and J are TRBV11-2 and TRBJ2-1; D is unresolved. Trimming removed 3 bases at V and 0 bases at J, with 12 bases between. The CDR3 is made up of 16 amino acids. Per the germline V gene, CDR1 is SGHAT and CDR2 is FQNNGV.

The chain employs TRBV27 and TRBJ2-7; TRBD2 aligns across 7 bases. The CDR3 is made up of 15 amino acids. In germline, CDR1 is MNHEY, CDR2 SMNVEV (reference sequence). With 3 bases clipped from V and 0 bases from J, the junction kept 5 bases outside the gene matches. CDR3 nucleotide sequence: TGTGCCAGCAGTTTTCTAGCGGACTTCTCCTACGAGCAGTACTTC. Translating it yields CASSFLADFSYEQYF.